A selection of T cell receptor beta chains follows, all from one sample in a study of neoadjuvant anti-PD-1 for oral cavity cancer. Measured with immunoSEQ multiplex PCR; TCRdb has only the in-frame clones, and not every one. The repertoire holds roughly 15,000 clones, with roughly three quarters as singletons. Sequenced material: PBMCs, taken after nivolumab (anti-PD-1) treatment. The receptors shown here come from a person aged 35-80 years with oral cavity squamous cell carcinoma. The CDR3 runs from the conserved cysteine through the conserved F or W. A D gene is named only where the DNA matches it firmly. The listing skips clone size in some rows; elsewhere it reads once, few, many or a size class.

size,D,V,J,DNA,CDR3
.,.,TRBV28,TRBJ1-5,TGTGCCAGCACCCATCCCCGCAATCAGCCCCAGCATTTT,CASTHPRNQPQHF
.,.,TRBV5-1,TRBJ2-2,TGCGCCAGCAGCTTGGCCCGATTGGGTACCGGGGAGCTGTTTTTT,CASSLARLGTGELFF
.,.,TRBV10-3,TRBJ2-1,TGTGCCATCAGGCCTCGAACAGGGGGGGGGTGGAATGAGCAGTTCTTC,CAIRPRTGGGWNEQFF
.,.,TRBV9,TRBJ2-1,TGTGCCAGCAGCGTAGACTACAATGAGCAGTTCTTC,CASSVDYNEQFF
.,.,TRBV5-1,TRBJ2-7,TGCGCCAGCAGCTTGAGCGTGCCCTCCTACGAGCAGTACTTC,CASSLSVPSYEQYF
.,TRBD1,TRBV10-2,TRBJ1-5,TGCGCCAGCAGCGAACCGGGACAGGATCAGCCCCAGCATTTT,CASSEPGQDQPQHF
few,.,TRBV18,TRBJ1-1,TGTGCCAGCTCACCCCTCGTTTCTAGCACTGAAGCTTTCTTT,CASSPLVSSTEAFF
.,TRBD1,TRBV30,TRBJ2-7,TGTGCCGGGACAGGGACGCGGGAGCAGTACTTC,CAGTGTREQYF
once,.,TRBV28,TRBJ2-6,TGTGCCAGCAGTTTGTCGGGGTATGGGGCCAACGTCCTGACTTTC,CASSLSGYGANVLTF
.,.,TRBV7-3,TRBJ2-7,TGTGCCAGCAGCTTAATCGAACAGTGGGGGAACTACGAGCAGTACTTC,CASSLIEQWGNYEQYF
.,.,TRBV30,TRBJ1-4,TGTGCCTGGAGCATAAAAGGGGCGGTGAAACTGTTTTTT,CAWSIKGAVKLFF
.,TRBD2,TRBV7-8,TRBJ2-1,TGTGCCAGCAGCCTTGGACTAGCGGGGGGGCTAGCCGACCAGTTCTTC,CASSLGLAGGLADQFF
.,TRBD2,TRBV7-6,TRBJ2-1,TGTGCCAGCAGCCTACTTATAGCGGGCTCCTACAATGAGCAGTTCTTC,CASSLLIAGSYNEQFF
.,.,TRBV13,TRBJ2-1,TGTGCCAGCAGCTTAAGACATGAGCAGTTCTTC,CASSLRHEQFF
.,TRBD2,TRBV19,TRBJ2-2,TGTGCCAGTAAAGGGCGGGAGGGCCCCACCGGGGAGCTGTTTTTT,CASKGREGPTGELFF
.,.,TRBV10-3,TRBJ2-7,TGTGCCATTTCGGACAGTATCTACGAGCAGTACTTC,CAISDSIYEQYF
.,TRBD1,TRBV19,TRBJ1-5,TGTGCCAGTAGTCAGTCAACAGGGGGGAAGAATCAGCCCCAGCATTTT,CASSQSTGGKNQPQHF
.,.,TRBV28,TRBJ2-7,TGTGCCAGCAGTTTATACCCGAACTACGAGCAGTACTTC,CASSLYPNYEQYF
.,.,TRBV5-6,TRBJ2-7,TGTGCCAGCAGCTTGGGCGGGGATTTCTACGAGCAGTACTTC,CASSLGGDFYEQYF
.,TRBD1,TRBV7-3,TRBJ2-7,TGTGCCAGCAGCCGCGGACAGGGAGCCTACGAGCAGTACTTC,CASSRGQGAYEQYF
few,.,TRBV5-1,TRBJ2-2,TGCGCCAGCAGCTTGGCTGACAGCGCGAACACCGGGGAGCTGTTTTTT,CASSLADSANTGELFF
.,TRBD1,TRBV6-4,TRBJ2-3,TGTGCCAGCAGCAAAACAGGGGAAGATACGCAGTATTTT,CASSKTGEDTQYF
few,TRBD1,TRBV19,TRBJ1-5,TGTGCCAGTAGTATAGCGGGAGGGGGCTATCAGCCCCAGCATTTT,CASSIAGGGYQPQHF
.,.,TRBV6-4,TRBJ2-2,TGTGCCAGCAGTGTTGGCGGGGACACCGGGGAGCTGTTTTTT,CASSVGGDTGELFF
few,TRBD1,TRBV7-9,TRBJ1-5,TGTGCCAGCAGCTTAGGGGGGACAGGGGCGGTCAATCAGCCCCAGCATTTT,CASSLGGTGAVNQPQHF
.,.,TRBV5-4,TRBJ2-6,TGTGCCAGCAGCCAAGCGAGGGGGAGCGGTGGGGCCAACGTCCTGACTTTC,CASSQARGSGGANVLTF
.,TRBD1,TRBV7-8,TRBJ2-1,TGTGCCAGCAGCTTCAGGACAGGCTACAATGAGCAGTTCTTC,CASSFRTGYNEQFF
.,.,TRBV28,TRBJ1-5,TGTGCCAGCAGTTTCCCGGCCAGAAATCAGCCCCAGCATTTT,CASSFPARNQPQHF
.,.,TRBV6-1,TRBJ1-5,TGTGCCAGCAGTGAAGTATGGACAGCGAGCAATCAGCCCCAGCATTTT,CASSEVWTASNQPQHF
.,.,TRBV5-6,TRBJ1-6,TGTGCCAGCAGCTTGGTCGCCGGGAGGACCAATTCACCCCTCCACTTT,CASSLVAGRTNSPLHF
few,.,TRBV10-1,TRBJ1-6,TGCGCCAGCAGTGACGGAAGAGGTCTCCACTTT,CASSDGRGLHF
once,.,TRBV2,TRBJ1-1,TGTGCCACCACCAGACAGAACACTGAAGCTTTCTTT,CATTRQNTEAFF
.,TRBD1,TRBV7-2,TRBJ1-1,TGTGCCAGCAGCCTTAGGTTCCTCGGACAGGGGGCTATGGCTTTCTTT,CASSLRFLGQGAMAFF
.,TRBD2,TRBV10-3,TRBJ2-3,TGTGCCATCGGGCCTAGCGGTACAGATACGCAGTATTTT,CAIGPSGTDTQYF
.,.,TRBV6-1,TRBJ1-5,TGTGCCAGCATAGGCTCTGAGATAATCGACCCCCAGCATTTT,CASIGSEIIDPQHF
few,.,TRBV2,TRBJ1-1,TGTGCCAGCGCAGGACCGGGGGCCACTGAAGCTTTCTTT,CASAGPGATEAFF
.,.,TRBV10-1,TRBJ2-7,TGCGCCAGCAGTGTAGGCGCGGAGCAGTACTTC,CASSVGAEQYF
.,.,TRBV30,TRBJ1-2,TGTGCCTGGATTCCCAGGGCGAGTTACTATGGCTACACCTTC,CAWIPRASYYGYTF
.,TRBD2,TRBV7-2,TRBJ2-1,TGTGCCAGCAGCTCGAGCGGGGGGGGCTACAATGAGCAGTTCTTC,CASSSSGGGYNEQFF
once,TRBD1,TRBV7-3,TRBJ1-6,TGTGCCAGCAGCTTATCAGGGGGAAATGGTTCACCCCTCCACTTT,CASSLSGGNGSPLHF
.,.,TRBV19,TRBJ2-1,TGTGCCAGTAGTATTTGGCAGGGGTATGGGAATGAGCAGTTCTTC,CASSIWQGYGNEQFF
.,.,TRBV27,TRBJ1-1,TGTGCCAGCAGGTCTTTAGCGGGGGTCACTGAAGCTTTCTTT,CASRSLAGVTEAFF
.,.,TRBV5-1,TRBJ2-2,TGCGCCAGCAGCTTTGACAGGACGGGAAACACCGGGGAGCTGTTTTTT,CASSFDRTGNTGELFF
.,.,TRBV28,TRBJ1-5,TGTGCCAGCAGTCCGCCGGGACGGCGAAATCAGCCCCAGCATTTT,CASSPPGRRNQPQHF
.,.,TRBV7-3,TRBJ2-2,TGTGCCAGCAGCCTCACAGGGCGTCTAACCGGGGAGCTGTTTTTT,CASSLTGRLTGELFF